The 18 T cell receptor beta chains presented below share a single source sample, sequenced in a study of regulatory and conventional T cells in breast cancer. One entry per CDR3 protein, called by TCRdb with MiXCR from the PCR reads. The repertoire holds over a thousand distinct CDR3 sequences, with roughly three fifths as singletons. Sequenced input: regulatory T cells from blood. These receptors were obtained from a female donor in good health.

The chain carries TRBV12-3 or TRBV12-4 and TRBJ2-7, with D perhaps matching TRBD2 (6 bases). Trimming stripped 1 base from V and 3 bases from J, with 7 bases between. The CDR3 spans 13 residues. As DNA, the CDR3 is TGTGCCAGCAGTTTAGGGCGGGACTACGAGCAGTACTTC. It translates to CASSLGRDYEQYF.

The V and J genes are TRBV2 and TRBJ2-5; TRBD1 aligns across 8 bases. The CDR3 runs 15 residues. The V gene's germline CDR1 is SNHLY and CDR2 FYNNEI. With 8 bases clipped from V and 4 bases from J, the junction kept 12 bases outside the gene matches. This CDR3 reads CASGRARGRTETQYF. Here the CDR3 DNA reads TGTGCCAGCGGGCGTGCCAGGGGGCGCACAGAGACCCAGTACTTC.

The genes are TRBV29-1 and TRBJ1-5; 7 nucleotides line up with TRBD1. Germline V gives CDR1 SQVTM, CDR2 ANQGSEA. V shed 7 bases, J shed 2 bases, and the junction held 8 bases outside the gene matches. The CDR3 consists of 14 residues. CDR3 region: CSEADRKGNQPQHF. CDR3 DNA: TGCAGCGAGGCGGACAGGAAAGGCAATCAGCCCCAGCATTTT.

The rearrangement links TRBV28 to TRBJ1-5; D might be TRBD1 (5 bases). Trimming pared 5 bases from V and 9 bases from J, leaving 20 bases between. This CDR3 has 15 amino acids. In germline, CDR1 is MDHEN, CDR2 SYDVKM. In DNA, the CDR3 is TGTGCCAGCAGTAACCGGGACCCGAGATTGTCGCCCCAGCATTTT. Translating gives CASSNRDPRLSPQHF.

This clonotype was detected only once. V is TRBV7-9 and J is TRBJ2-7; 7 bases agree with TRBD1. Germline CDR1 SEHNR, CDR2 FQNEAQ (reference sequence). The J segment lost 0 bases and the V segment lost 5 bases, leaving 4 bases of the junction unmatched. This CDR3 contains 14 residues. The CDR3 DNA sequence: TGTGCCAGCAGCCACCGGGACAGCTCCTACGAGCAGTACTTC. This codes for CASSHRDSSYEQYF.

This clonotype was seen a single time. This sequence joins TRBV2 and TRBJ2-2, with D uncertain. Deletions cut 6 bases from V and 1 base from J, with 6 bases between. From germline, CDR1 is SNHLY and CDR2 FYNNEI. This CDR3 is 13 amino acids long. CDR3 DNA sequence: TGTGCCAGCAGCGTTCGGAACACCGGGGAGCTGTTTTTT. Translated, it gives CASSVRNTGELFF.

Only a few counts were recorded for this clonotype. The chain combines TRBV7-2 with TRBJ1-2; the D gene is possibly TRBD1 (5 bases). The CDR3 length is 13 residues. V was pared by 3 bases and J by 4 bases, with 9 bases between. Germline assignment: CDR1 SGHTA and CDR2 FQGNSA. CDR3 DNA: TGTGCCAGCAGCTTGGGGCAGGTCTATGGCTACACCTTC. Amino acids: CASSLGQVYGYTF.

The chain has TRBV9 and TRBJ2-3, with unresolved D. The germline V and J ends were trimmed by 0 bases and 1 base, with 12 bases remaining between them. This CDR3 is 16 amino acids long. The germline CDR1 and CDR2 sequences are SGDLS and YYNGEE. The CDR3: CASSVAPYSGTDTQYF. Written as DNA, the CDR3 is TGTGCCAGCAGCGTAGCCCCCTACTCTGGCACAGATACGCAGTATTTT.

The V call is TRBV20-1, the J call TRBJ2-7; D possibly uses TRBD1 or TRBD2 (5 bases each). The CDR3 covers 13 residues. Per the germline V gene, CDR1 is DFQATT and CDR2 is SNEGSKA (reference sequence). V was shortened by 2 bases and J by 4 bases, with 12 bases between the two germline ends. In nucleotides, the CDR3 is TGCAGTGCTAGAAGACGGGACGGATACGAGCAGTACTTC. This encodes CSARRRDGYEQYF.

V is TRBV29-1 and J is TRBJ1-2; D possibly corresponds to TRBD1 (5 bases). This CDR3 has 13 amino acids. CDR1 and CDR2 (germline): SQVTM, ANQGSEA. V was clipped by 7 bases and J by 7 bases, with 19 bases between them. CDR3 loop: CSAWAQTGAGYTF. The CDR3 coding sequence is TGCAGCGCCTGGGCCCAAACTGGGGCTGGCTACACCTTC.

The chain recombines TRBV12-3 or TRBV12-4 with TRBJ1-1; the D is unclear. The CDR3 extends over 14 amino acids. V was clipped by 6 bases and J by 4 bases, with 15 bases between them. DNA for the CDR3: TGTGCCAGCAGCCCACTACACAGCGGCACTGAAGCTTTCTTT. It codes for CASSPLHSGTEAFF.

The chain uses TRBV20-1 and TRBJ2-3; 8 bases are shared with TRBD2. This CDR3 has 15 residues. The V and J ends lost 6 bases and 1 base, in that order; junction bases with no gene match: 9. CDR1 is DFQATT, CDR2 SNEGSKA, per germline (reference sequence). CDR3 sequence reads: CSARSAGGGTDTQYF. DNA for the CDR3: TGCAGTGCCAGGTCCGCGGGAGGAGGCACAGATACGCAGTATTTT.

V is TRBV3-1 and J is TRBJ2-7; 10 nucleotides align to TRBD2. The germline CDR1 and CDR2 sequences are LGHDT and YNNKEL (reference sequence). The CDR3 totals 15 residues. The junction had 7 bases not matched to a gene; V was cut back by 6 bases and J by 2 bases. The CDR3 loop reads CASSRSSGGPYEQYF. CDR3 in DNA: TGTGCCAGCAGTCGCTCTAGCGGGGGTCCCTACGAGCAGTACTTC.

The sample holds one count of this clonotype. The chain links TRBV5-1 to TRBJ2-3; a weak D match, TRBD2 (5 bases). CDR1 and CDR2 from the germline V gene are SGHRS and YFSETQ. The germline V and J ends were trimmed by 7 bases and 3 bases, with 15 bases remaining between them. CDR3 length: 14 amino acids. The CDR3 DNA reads TGCGCCAGCGATAGGGAGATTCTTACAGATACGCAGTATTTT. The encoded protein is CASDREILTDTQYF.

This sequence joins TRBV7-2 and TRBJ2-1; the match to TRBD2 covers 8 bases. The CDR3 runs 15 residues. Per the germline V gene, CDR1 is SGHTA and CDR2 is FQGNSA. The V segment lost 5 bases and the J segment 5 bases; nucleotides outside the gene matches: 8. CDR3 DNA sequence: TGTGCCAGCAGCCAGCTAGCGGGCCATAACAATGAGCAGTTCTTC. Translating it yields CASSQLAGHNNEQFF.

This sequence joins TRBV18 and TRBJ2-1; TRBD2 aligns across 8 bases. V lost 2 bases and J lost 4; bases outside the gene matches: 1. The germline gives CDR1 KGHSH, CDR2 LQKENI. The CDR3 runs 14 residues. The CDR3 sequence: CASSPTGGYNEQFF. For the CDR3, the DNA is TGTGCCAGCTCACCAACGGGAGGGTACAATGAGCAGTTCTTC.

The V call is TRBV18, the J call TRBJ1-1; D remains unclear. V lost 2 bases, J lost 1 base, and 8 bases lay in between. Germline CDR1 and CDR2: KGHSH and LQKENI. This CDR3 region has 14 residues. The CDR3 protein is CASSPINRNTEAFF. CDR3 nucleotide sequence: TGTGCCAGCTCACCAATTAACAGGAACACTGAAGCTTTCTTT.

The CDR3 nucleotides are TGTGCCAGCAGCATCGGGACAGGGATAGGGAGGACAGATACGCAGTATTTT. Amino acids: CASSIGTGIGRTDTQYF. The genes are TRBV12-3 or TRBV12-4 and TRBJ2-3; 9 bases are a match to TRBD1. V shed 6 bases and J 3 bases; nucleotides not matched to a gene: 13. The CDR3 is 17 residues long.